This T cell receptor (beta chain) was identified in a study of blood T cell repertoires in COVID-19 (dated by TCRdb to about 2020). Describing the broader study: Samples from collaborators originated in the United States, Italy and Spain and spanned both the acute and convalescent phases of COVID-19. The material from the prospective study consisted of cDNA or gDNA derived from T cells, B-cell-depleted T cells, or PBMCs. Deeply sampled blood TCRbeta repertoires from subjects exposed to, actively infected with, or recovered from COVID-19 were included in the dataset. The repertoires were released in a freely available public database intended as a resource for research on the immune response to SARS-CoV-2. The samples were drawn from the first 160 participants of the ongoing ImmuneRACE study and from about 1,200 subjects provided by 6 global collaborators. The sample metadata nearly always contained a de-identified subject ID, COVID-19 status, age in years and sex. Where available, HLA class I and class II types were obtained from metadata supplied by the sample provider rather than from assay-based typing. The full study reports these points: The quantity of clinical and demographic metadata differed by source and by participant and was supplied without curation.

A note on this clone: There is no known antigen for this receptor. No much larger clonotype is one base removed from it; base qualities were not supplied.

The collaborating institutions used their own protocols to collect whole blood in K2EDTA tubes. For TCRbeta analysis, collaborators shipped samples as frozen whole blood, isolated PBMCs, or DNA extracted from either of those sample types. For this chain, trimming is 5 bases at the V end and 5 bases at the J end, and the number of junction bases without a gene match is 5. CDR1 and CDR2, per the germline V gene, are SGHAT and FQNNGV. The CDR3 starts with the cysteine, ends with the phenylalanine, and has 15 residues. Only CDR3 DNA is held: 45 bases, read in frame from base 1. TCRbeta CDR3 regions were amplified from genomic DNA by means of the immunoSEQ Assay, a bias-controlled multiplex PCR. In the authors' own workflow: The number of nucleated cells in each sample was estimated from the amplification of reference gene primers within the assay. Sequence reads were collapsed and filtered to measure the absolute abundance of every unique TCRbeta CDR3 rearrangement. For each sample, productive Simpson clonality was calculated as the square root of Simpson's diversity index over productive rearrangements. The table comes from immuneACCESS by way of TCRdb, which keeps in-frame sequences with V and J called. Part of the clones is missing from these tables; in studies checked, under half for an unresolved V gene and the rest for unknown reasons. V and J calls and clone size are given by that table; D and trimming were obtained from the DNA. This sample comprises under 300,000 clones, around 81% of them detected only once. The ten largest account for about 6.3% of the sample.

The rearrangement joined TRBV11-2 to TRBJ2-5; 13 middle bases align to TRBD2. The sequence came from a woman in her sixties with active or convalescent COVID-19. Sequencing input: peripheral blood. DNA sequence: TGTGCCAGCAGCGCGGGACTAGCGGGGATGGAGACCCAGTACTTC. It translates as CASSAGLAGMETQYF.